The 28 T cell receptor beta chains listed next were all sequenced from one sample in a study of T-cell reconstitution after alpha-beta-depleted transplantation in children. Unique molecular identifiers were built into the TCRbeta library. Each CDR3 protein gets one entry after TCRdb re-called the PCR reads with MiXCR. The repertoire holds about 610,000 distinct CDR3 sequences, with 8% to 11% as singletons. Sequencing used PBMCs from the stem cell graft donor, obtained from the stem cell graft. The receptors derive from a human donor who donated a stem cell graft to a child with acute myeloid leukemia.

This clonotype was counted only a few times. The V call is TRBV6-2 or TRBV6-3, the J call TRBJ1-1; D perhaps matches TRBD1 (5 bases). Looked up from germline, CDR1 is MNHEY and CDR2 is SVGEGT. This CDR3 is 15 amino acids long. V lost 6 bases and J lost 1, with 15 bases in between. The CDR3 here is CASRELGASNTEAFF. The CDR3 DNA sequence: TGTGCCAGCAGGGAACTAGGGGCGTCGAACACTGAAGCTTTCTTT.

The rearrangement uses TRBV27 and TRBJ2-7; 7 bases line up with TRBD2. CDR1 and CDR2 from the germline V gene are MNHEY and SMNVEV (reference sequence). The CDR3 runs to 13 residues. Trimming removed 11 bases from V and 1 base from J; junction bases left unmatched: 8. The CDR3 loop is CAPREGPSYEQYF. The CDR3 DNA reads TGTGCCCCTAGGGAGGGACCTTCCTACGAGCAGTACTTC.

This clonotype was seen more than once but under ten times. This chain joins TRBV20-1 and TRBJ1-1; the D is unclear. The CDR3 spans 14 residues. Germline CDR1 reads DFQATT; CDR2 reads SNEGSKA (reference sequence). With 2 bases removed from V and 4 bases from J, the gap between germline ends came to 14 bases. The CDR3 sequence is CSARTAKTGTEAFF. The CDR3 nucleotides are TGCAGTGCTAGAACGGCGAAAACGGGCACTGAAGCTTTCTTT.

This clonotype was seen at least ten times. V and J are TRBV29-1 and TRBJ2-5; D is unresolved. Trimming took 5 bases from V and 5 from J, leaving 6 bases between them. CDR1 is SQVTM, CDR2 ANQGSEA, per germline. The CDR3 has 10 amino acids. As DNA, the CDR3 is TGCAGCGTTACGTTGGAGACCCAGTACTTC. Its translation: CSVTLETQYF.

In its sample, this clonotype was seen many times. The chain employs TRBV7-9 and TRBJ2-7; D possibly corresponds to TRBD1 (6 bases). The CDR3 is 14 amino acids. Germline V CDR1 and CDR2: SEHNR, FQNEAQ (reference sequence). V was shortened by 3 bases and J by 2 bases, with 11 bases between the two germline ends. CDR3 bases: TGTGCCAGCAGCTTGTGGCAGGGGACCTACGAGCAGTACTTC. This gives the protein CASSLWQGTYEQYF.

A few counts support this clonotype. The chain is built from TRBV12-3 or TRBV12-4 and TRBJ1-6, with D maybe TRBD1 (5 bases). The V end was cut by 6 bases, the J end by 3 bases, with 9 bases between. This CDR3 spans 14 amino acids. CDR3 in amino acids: CASSGGLYNSPLHF. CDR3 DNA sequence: TGTGCCAGCAGCGGGGGACTCTATAATTCACCCCTCCACTTT.

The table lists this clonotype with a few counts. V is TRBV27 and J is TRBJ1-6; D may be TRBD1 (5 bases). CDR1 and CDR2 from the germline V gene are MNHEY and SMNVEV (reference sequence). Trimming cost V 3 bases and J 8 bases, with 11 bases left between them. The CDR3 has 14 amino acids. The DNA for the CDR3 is TGTGCCAGCAGTTTTCAGGGTAGGGATTCACCCCTCCACTTT. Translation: CASSFQGRDSPLHF.

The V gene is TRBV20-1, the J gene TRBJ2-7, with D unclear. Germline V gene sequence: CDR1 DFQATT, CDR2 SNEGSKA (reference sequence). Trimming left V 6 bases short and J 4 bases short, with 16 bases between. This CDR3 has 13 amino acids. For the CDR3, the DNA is TGCAGTGCCAGTGGCTTGGGTGGGTACGAGCAGTACTTC. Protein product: CSASGLGGYEQYF.

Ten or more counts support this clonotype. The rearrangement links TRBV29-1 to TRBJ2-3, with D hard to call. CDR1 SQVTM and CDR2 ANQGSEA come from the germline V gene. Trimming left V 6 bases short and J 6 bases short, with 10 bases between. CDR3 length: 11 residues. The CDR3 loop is CSVVVLDTQYF. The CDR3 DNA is TGCAGCGTAGTTGTCCTGGATACGCAGTATTTT.

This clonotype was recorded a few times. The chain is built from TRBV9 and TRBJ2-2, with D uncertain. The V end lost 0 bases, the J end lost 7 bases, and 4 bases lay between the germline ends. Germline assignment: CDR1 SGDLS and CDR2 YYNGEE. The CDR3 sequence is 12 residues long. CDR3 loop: CASSVEGGELFF. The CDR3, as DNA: TGTGCCAGCAGCGTAGAGGGCGGGGAGCTGTTTTTT. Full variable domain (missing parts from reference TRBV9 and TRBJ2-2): DSGVTQTPKHLITATGQRVTLRCSPRSGDLSVYWYQQSLDQGLQFLIQYYNGEERAKGNILERFSAQQFPDLHSELNLSSLELGDSALYFCASSVEGGELFFGEGSRLTVL.

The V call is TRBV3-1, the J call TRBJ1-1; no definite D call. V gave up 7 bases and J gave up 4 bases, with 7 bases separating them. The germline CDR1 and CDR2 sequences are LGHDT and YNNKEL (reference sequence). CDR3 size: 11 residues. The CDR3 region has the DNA TGTGCCAGCACCCACGGCACTGAAGCTTTCTTT. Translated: CASTHGTEAFF.

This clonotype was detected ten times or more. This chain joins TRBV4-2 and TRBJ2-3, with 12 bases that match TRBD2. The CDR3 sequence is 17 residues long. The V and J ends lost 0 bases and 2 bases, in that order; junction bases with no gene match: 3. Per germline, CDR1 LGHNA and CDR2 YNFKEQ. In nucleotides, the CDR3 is TGTGCCAGCAGCCAAGATCCTAGCGGGAGGGCCACAGATACGCAGTATTTT. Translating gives CASSQDPSGRATDTQYF.

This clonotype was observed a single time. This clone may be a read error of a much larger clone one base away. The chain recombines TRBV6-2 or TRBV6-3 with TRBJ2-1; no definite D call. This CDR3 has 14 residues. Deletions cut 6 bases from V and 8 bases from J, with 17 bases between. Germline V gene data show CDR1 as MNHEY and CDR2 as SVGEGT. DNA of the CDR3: TGTGCCAGCAGCGTAGCTCCTAGGATCTATGAGCAGTTCTTC. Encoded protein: CASSVAPRIYEQFF.

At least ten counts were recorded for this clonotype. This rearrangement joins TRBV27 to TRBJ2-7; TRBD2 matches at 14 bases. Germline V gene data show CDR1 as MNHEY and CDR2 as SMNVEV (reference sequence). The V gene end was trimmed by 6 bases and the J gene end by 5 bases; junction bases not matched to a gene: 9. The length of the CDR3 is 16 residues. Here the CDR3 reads CASSRGLAGVYHEQYF. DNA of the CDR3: TGTGCCAGCAGCCGGGGACTAGCGGGAGTTTACCACGAGCAGTACTTC.

CDR3: CASSGGVTSGSTDTQYF. The CDR3 DNA reads TGTGCCAGCAGTGGGGGCGTGACTAGCGGGAGCACAGATACGCAGTATTTT. The chain combines TRBV2 with TRBJ2-3, with 10 positions matching TRBD2. Unmatched junction bases numbered 7, after V lost 4 bases and J lost 0 bases. Germline loops: CDR1 SNHLY, CDR2 FYNNEI. This CDR3 has 17 residues. The full variable domain, with the rest looked up from reference TRBV2 and TRBJ2-3, is EPEVTQTPSHQVTQMGQEVILRCVPISNHLYFYWYRQILGQKVEFLVSFYNNEISEKSEIFDDQFSVERPDGSNFTLKIRSTKLEDSAMYFCASSGGVTSGSTDTQYFGPGTRLTVL.

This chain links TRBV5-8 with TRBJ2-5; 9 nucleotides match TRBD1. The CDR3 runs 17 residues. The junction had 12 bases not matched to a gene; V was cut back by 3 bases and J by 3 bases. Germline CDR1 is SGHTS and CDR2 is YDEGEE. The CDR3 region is CASSSDGIWTGEETQYF. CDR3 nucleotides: TGTGCCAGCAGCTCTGATGGTATCTGGACAGGGGAAGAGACCCAGTACTTC.

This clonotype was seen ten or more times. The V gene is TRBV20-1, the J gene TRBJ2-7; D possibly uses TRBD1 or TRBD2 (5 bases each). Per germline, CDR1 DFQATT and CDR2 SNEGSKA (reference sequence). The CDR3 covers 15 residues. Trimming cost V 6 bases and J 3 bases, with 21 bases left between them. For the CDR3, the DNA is TGCAGTGCCCCTGGGACCGCTACCACCGTCTACGAGCAGTACTTC. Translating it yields CSAPGTATTVYEQYF.

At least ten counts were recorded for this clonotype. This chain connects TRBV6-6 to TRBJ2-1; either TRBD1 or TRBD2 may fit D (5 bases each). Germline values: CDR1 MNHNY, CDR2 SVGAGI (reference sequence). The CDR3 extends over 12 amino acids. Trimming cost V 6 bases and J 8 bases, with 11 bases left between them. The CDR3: CASRGVRDEQFF. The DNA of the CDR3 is TGTGCCAGCAGGGGGGTCCGGGATGAGCAGTTCTTC.

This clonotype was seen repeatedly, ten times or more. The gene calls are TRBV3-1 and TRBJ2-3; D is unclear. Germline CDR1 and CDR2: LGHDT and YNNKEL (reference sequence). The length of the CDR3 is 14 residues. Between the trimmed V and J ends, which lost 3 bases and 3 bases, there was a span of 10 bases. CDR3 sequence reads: CASSHTDQTDTQYF. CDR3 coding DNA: TGTGCCAGCAGCCACACAGATCAGACAGATACGCAGTATTTT.

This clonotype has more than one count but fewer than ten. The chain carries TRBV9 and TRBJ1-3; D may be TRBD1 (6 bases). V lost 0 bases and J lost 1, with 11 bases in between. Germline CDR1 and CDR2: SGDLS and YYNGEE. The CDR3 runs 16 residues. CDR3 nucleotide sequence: TGTGCCAGCAGCGTAGGGGTGACAGGATCTGGAAACACCATATATTTT. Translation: CASSVGVTGSGNTIYF.

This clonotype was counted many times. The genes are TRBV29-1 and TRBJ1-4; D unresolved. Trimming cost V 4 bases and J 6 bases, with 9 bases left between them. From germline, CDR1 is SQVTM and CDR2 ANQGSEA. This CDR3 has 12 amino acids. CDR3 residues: CSVVSQDEKLFF. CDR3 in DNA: TGCAGCGTTGTAAGTCAAGATGAAAAACTGTTTTTT.

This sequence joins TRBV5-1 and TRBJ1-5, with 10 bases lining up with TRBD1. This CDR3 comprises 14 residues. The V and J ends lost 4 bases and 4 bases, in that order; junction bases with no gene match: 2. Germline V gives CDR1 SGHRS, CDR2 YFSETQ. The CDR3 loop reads CASSAGQGNQPQHF. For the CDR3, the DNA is TGCGCCAGCAGCGCGGGACAGGGGAATCAGCCCCAGCATTTT.

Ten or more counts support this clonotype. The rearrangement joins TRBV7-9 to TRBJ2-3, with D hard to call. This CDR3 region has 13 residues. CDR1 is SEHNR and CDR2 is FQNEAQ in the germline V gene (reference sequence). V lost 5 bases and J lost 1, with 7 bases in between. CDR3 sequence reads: CASSKPGTDTQYF. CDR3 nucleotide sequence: TGTGCCAGCAGCAAACCGGGCACAGATACGCAGTATTTT.

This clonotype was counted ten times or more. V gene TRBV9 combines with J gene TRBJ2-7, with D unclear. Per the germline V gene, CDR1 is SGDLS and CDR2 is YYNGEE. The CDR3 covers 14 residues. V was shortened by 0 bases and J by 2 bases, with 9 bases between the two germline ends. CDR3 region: CASSVGAFAYEQYF. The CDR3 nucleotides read TGTGCCAGCAGCGTAGGAGCGTTTGCCTACGAGCAGTACTTC.

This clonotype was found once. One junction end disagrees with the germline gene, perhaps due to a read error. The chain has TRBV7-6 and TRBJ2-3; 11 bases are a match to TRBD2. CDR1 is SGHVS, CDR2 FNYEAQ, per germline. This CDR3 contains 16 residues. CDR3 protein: CASSLGTSGSTDTQFF. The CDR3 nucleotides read TGTGCCAGCAGCTTAGGGACTAGCGGGTCTACAGATACGCAGTTTTTT.

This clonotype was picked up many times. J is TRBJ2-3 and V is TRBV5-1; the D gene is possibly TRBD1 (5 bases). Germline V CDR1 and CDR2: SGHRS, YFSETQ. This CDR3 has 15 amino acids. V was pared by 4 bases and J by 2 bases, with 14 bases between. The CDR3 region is CASSLQGTFTDTQYF. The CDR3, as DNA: TGCGCCAGCAGCCTGCAGGGAACGTTCACAGATACGCAGTATTTT.

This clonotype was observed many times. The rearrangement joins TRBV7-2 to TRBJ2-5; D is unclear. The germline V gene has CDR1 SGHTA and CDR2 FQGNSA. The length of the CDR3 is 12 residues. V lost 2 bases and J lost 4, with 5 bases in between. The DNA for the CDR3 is TGTGCCAGCAGCTTAAACACAGAGACCCAGTACTTC. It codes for CASSLNTETQYF.

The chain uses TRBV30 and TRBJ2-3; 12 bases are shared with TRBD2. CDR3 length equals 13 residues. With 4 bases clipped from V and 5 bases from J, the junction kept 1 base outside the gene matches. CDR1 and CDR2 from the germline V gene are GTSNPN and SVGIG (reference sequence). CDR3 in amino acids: CAWILAGGDTQYF. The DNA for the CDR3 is TGTGCCTGGATACTAGCGGGAGGAGATACGCAGTATTTT.